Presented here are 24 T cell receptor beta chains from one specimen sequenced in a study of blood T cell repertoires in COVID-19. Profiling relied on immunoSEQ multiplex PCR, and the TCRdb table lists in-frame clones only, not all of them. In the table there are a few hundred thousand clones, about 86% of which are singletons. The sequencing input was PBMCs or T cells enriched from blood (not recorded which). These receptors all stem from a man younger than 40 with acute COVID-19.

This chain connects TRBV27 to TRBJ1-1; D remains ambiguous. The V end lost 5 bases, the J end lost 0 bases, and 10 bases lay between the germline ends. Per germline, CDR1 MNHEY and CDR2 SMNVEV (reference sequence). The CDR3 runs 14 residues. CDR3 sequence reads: CASSQVRMNTEAFF. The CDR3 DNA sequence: TGTGCCAGCAGTCAAGTGAGGATGAACACTGAAGCTTTCTTT.

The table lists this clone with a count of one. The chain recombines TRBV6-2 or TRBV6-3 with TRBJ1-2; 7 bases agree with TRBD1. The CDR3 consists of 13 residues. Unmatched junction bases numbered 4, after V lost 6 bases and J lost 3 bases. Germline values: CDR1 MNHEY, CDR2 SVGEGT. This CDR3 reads CASSRDRDYGYTF. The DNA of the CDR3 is TGTGCCAGCAGCAGAGACAGGGACTATGGCTACACCTTC.

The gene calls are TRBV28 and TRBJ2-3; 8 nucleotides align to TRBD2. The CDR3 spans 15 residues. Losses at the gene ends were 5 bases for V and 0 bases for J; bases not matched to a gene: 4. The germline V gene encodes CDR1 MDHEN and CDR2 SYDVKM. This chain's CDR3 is CASSRGGSSTDTQYF. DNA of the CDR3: TGTGCCAGCAGTCGCGGGGGGTCTAGCACAGATACGCAGTATTTT. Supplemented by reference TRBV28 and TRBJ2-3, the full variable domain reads DVKVTQSSRYLVKRTGEKVFLECVQDMDHENMFWYRQDPGLGLRLIYFSYDVKMKEKGDIPEGYSVSREKKERFSLILESASTNQTSMYLCASSRGGSSTDTQYFGPGTRLTVL.

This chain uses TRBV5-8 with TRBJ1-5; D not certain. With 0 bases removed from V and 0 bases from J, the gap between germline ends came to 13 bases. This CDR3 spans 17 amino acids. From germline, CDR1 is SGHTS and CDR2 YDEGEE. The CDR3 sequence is CASSLGPSGSSNQPQHF. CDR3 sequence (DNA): TGTGCCAGCAGCTTGGGCCCTAGCGGGAGTAGCAATCAGCCCCAGCATTTT.

The CDR3 DNA reads TGTGCCAGCTCGCCGGTGCAGGACTATGGCTACACCTTC. Translated: CASSPVQDYGYTF. The chain recombines TRBV18 with TRBJ1-2; D is ambiguous. Looked up from germline, CDR1 is KGHSH and CDR2 is LQKENI. This CDR3 region has 13 residues. V was trimmed by 6 bases and J by 3 bases, leaving 11 bases between them.

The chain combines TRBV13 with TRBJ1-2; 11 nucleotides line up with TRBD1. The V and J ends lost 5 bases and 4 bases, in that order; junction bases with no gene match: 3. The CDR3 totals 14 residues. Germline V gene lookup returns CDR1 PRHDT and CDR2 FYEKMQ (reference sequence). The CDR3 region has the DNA TGTGCCAGCAGCGCAGGGACAGGGGGCTATGGCTACACCTTC. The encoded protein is CASSAGTGGYGYTF.

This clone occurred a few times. CDR3: CASSIKGTAGELFF. CDR3 DNA sequence: TGTGCCAGTAGTATAAAGGGGACAGCCGGGGAGCTGTTTTTT. The chain uses TRBV19 and TRBJ2-2, with 7 bases identical to TRBD1. J gave up 6 bases and V 2 bases, and 3 bases lay outside the gene matches. Germline assignment: CDR1 LNHDA and CDR2 SQIVND (reference sequence). There are 14 residues in the CDR3.

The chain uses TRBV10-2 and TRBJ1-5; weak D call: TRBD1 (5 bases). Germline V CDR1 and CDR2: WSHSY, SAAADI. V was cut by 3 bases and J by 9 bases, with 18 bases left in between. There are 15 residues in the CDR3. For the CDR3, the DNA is TGCGCCAGCAGTGATTACGGGGCGCGGGATGCGCCCCAGCATTTT. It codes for CASSDYGARDAPQHF.

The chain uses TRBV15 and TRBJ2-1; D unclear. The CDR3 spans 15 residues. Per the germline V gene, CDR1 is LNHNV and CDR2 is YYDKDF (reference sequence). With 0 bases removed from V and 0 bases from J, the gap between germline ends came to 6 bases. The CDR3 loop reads CATSREASSYNEQFF. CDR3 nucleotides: TGTGCCACCAGCAGAGAGGCTAGCTCCTACAATGAGCAGTTCTTC.

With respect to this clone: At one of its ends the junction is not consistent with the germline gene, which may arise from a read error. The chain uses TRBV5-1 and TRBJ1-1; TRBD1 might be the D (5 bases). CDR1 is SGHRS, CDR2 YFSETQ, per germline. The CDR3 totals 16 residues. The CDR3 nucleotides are TGTGCCAGCAGCTTGGTCTTAAGTGCGGGGCCCACTGAAGCTTTCTTT. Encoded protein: CASSLVLSAGPTEAFF. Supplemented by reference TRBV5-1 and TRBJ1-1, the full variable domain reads KAGVTQTPRYLIKTRGQQVTLSCSPISGHRSVSWYQQTPGQGLQFLFEYFSETQRNKGNFPGRFSGRQFSNSRSEMNVSTLELGDSALYLCASSLVLSAGPTEAFFGQGTRLTVV.

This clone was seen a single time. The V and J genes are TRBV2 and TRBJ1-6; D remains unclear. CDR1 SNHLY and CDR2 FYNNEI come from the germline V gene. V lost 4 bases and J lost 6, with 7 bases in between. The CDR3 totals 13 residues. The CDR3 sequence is CASSVMSNSPLHF. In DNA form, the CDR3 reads TGTGCCAGCAGTGTTATGAGTAATTCACCCCTCCACTTT.

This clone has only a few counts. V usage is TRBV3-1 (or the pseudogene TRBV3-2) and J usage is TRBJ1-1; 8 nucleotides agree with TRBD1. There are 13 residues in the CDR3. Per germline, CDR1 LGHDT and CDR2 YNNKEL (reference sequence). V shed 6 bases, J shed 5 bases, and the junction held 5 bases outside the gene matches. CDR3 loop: CASRFTGGTEAFF. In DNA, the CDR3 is TGTGCCAGCAGGTTCACAGGGGGGACTGAAGCTTTCTTT.

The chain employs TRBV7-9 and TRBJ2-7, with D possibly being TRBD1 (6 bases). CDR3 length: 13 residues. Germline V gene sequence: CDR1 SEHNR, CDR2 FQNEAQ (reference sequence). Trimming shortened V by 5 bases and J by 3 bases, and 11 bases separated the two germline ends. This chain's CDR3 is CASSKRTDYEQYV. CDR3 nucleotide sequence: TGTGCCAGCAGCAAGAGGACAGACTACGAGCAGTACGTC.

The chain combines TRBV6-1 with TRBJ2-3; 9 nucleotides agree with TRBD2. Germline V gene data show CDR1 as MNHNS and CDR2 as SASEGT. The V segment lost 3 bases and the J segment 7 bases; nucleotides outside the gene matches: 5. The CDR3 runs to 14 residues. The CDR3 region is CASSDSGGRNTQYF. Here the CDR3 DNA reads TGTGCCAGCAGTGATAGCGGGGGCAGGAATACGCAGTATTTT.

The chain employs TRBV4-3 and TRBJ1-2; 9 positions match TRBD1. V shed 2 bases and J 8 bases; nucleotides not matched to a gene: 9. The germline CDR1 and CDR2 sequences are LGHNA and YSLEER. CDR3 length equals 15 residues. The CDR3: CASSQRTGTGLGYTF. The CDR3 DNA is TGCGCCAGCAGCCAACGTACCGGGACAGGGTTGGGCTACACCTTC.

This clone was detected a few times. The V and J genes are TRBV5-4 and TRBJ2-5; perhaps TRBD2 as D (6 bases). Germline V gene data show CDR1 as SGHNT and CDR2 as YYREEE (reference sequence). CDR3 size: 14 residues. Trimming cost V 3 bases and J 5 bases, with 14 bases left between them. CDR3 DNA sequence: TGTGCCAGCAGCTCGGGGGAATTGCAGGAGACCCAGTACTTC. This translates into CASSSGELQETQYF. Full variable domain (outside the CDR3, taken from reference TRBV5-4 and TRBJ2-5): ETGVTQSPTHLIKTRGQQVTLRCSSQSGHNTVSWYQQALGQGPQFIFQYYREEENGRGNFPPRFSGLQFPNYSSELNVNALELDDSALYLCASSSGELQETQYFGPGTRLLVL.

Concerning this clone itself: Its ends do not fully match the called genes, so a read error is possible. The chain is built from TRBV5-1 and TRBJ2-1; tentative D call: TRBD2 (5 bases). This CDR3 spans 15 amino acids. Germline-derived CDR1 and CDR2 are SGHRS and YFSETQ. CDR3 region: CASSLLGSNYNEQFF. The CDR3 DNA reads TGTGCCAGCAGCTTGTTGGGGAGCAACTACAATGAGCAGTTCTTC.

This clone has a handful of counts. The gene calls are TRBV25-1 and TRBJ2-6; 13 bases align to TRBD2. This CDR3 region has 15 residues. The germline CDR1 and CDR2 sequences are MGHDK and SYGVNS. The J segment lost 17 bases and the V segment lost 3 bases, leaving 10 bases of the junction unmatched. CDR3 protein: CASSDTRLAGGALTF. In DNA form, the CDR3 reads TGTGCCAGCAGTGACACCCGACTAGCGGGAGGTGCCTTGACTTTC.

The CDR3 loop is CASSSQTVRTDTQYF. CDR3 bases: TGTGCCAGTAGTAGTCAGACAGTTCGGACAGATACGCAGTATTTT. The J gene is TRBJ2-3, the V gene TRBV19; D is perhaps TRBD1 (5 bases). Germline assignment: CDR1 LNHDA and CDR2 SQIVND (reference sequence). CDR3 length: 15 amino acids. V was shortened by 4 bases and J by 3 bases, with 14 bases between the two germline ends.

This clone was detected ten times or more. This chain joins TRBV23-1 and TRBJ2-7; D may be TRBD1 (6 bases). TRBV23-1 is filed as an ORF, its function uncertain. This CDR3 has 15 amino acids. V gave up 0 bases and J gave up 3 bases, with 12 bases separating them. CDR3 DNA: TGCGCCAGCAGTCAATCGCCGGACAGCCGCTACGAGCAGTACGTC. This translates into CASSQSPDSRYEQYV.

The CDR3 loop is CASSFTPRLGGEKLFF. CDR3 in DNA: TGTGCCAGCAGCTTTACTCCCAGGTTAGGTGGTGAAAAACTGTTTTTT. The V gene is TRBV5-5, the J gene TRBJ1-4; D not certain. CDR3 length: 16 amino acids. The V gene's germline CDR1 is SGHKS and CDR2 YYEKEE (reference sequence). Trimming shortened V by 2 bases and J by 7 bases, and 18 bases separated the two germline ends.

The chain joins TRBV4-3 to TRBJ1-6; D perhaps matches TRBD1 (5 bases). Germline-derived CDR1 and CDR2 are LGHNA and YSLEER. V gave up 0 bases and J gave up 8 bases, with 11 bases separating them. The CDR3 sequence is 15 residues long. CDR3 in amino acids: CASSQDQAGHSPLHF. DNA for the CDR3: TGCGCCAGCAGCCAAGATCAGGCGGGACATTCACCCCTCCACTTT.

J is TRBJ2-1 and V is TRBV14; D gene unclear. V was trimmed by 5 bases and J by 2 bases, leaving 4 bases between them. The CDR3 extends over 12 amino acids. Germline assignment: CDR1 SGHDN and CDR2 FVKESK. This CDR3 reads CASSSAYNEQFF. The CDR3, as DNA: TGTGCCAGCAGCTCGGCCTACAATGAGCAGTTCTTC.

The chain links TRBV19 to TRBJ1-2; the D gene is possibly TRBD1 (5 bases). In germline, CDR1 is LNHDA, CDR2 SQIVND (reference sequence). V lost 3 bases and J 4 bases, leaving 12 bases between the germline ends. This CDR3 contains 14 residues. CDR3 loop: CASSMGIGGYGYTF. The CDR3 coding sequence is TGTGCCAGTAGTATGGGCATCGGGGGCTATGGCTACACCTTC. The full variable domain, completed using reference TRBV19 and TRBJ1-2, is DGGITQSPKYLFRKEGQNVTLSCEQNLNHDAMYWYRQDPGQGLRLIYYSQIVNDFQKGDIAEGYSVSREKKESFPLTVTSAQKNPTAFYLCASSMGIGGYGYTFGSGTRLTVV.